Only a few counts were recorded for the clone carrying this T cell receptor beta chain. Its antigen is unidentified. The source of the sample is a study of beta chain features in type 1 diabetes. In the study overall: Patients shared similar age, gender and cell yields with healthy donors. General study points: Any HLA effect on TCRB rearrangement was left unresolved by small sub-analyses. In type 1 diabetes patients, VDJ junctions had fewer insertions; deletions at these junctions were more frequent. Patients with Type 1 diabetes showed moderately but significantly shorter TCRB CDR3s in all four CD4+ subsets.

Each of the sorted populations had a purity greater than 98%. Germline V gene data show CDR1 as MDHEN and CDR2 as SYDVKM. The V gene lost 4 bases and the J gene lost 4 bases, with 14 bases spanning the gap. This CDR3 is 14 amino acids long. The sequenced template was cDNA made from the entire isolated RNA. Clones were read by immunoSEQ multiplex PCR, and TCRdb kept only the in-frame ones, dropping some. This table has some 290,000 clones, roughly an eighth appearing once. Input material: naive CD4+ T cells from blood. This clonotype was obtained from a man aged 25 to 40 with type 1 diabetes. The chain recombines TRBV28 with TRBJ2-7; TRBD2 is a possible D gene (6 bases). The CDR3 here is CASSSIGGGYEQYF. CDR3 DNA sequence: TGTGCCAGCAGTTCGATCGGGGGTGGGTACGAGCAGTACTTC.